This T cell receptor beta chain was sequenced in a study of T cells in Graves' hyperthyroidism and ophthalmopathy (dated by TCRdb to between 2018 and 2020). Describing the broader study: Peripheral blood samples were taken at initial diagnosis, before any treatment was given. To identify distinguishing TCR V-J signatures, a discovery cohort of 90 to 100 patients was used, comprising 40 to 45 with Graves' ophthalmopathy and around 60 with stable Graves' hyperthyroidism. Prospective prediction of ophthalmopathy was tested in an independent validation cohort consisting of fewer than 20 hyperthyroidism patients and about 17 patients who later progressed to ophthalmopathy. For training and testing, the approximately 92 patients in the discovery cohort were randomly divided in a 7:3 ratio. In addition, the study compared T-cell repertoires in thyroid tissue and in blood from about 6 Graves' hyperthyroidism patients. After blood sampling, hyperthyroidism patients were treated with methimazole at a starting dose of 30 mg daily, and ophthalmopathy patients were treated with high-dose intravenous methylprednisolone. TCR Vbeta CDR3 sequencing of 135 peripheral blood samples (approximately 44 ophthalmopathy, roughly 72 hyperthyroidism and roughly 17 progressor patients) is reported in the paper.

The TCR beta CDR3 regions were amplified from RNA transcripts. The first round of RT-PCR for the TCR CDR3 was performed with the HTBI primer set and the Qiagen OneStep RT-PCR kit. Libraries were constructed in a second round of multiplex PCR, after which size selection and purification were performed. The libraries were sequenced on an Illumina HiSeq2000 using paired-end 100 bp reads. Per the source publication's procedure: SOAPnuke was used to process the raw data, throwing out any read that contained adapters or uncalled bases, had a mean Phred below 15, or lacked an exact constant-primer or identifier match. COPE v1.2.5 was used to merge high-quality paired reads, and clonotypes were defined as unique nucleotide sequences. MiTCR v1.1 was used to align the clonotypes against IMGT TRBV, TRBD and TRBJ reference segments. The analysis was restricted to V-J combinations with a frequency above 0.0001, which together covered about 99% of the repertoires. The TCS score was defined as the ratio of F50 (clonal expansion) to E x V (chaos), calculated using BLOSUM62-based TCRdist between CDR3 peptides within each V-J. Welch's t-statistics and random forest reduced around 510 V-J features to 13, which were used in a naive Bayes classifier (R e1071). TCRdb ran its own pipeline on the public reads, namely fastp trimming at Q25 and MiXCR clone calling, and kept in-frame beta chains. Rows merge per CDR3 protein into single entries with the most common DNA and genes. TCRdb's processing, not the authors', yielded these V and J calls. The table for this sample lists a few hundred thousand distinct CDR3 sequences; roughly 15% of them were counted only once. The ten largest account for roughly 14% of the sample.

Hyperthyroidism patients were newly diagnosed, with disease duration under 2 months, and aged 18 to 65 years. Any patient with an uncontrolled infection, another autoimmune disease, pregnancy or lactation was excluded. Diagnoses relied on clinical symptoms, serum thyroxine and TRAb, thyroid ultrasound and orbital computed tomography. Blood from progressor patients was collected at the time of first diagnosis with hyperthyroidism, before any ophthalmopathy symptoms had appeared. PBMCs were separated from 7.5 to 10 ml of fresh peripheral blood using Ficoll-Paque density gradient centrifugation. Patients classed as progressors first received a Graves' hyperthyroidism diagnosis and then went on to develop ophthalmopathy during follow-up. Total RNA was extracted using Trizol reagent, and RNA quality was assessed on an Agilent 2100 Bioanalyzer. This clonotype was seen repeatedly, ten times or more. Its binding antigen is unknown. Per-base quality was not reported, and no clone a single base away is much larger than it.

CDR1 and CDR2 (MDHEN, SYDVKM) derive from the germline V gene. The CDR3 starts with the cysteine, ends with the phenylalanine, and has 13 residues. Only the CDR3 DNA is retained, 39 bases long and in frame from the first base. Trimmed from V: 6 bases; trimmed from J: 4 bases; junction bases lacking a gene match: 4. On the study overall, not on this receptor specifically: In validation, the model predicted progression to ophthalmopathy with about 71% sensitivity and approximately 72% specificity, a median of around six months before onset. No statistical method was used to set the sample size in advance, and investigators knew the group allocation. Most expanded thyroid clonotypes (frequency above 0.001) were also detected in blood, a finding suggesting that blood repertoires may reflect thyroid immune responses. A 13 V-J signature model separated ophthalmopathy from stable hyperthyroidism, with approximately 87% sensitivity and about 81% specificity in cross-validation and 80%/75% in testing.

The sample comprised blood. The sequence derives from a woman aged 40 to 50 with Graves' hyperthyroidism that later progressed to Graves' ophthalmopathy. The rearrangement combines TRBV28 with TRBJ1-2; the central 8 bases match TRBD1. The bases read TGTGCCAGCAGCTACAGGGGGAGCTATGGCTACACCTTC. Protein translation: CASSYRGSYGYTF.